This T cell receptor (beta chain) was profiled in a study of CXCR3-negative and CXCR3-positive naive CD8 T cells. Study results and caveats: Memory cells diverged, while naive CXCR3-positive and CXCR3-negative cells had similar TRBV-TRBJ usage.

The CDR3 length is 14 residues. The germline CDR1 and CDR2 sequences are MNHEY and SMNVEV (reference sequence). For this clonotype: Antigen unknown.

The authors made the TRB cDNA libraries by 5' RACE using UMI labels. TCRdb re-called the 5' RACE reads; one entry per CDR3 protein, DNA not given. The specimen's table records several thousand distinct CDR3 sequences. This receptor was obtained from a human donor in good health. Some clones in this sample may be carry-over from other donors' samples. Specimen: naive CXCR3- CD8+ T cells from blood. Subset: CD45RO-CCR7+CD27+CD95- naive CD8+ T cells lacking CXCR3 (TNR3-). The chain carries TRBV27 and TRBJ2-7; TCRdb's D call of TRBD1 is untestable without DNA. The CDR3 sequence: CASSPTSGTYEQYF.